These 10 T cell receptor beta chains share one sample of origin, sequenced in a study of CD4 and CD8 cells across lung adenocarcinoma regions. TCRdb re-called the PCR reads through MiXCR, storing one row per CDR3 protein. The profile shows 6,500 to 7,500 distinct CDR3 sequences, about 51% of them singletons. Sequencing was done on a sample of CD8+ T cells from the center of a lung tumor. The receptors derive from a female donor with lung adenocarcinoma. The CD4 and CD8 labels of this study may be unreliable.

The chain couples TRBV7-2 to TRBJ2-4, with D possibly matching TRBD2 (6 bases). CDR1 and CDR2 from the germline V gene are SGHTA and FQGNSA. CDR3 length: 14 residues. As DNA, the CDR3 is TGTGGCGGCACGGGGGTGGGAGCCAAAGACACGCAGTACTTC. Protein: CGGTGVGAKDTQYF.

Concerning this clonotype: It is likely a read error, because the conserved phenylalanine at the end of the CDR3 is missing. No DNA is shown, since the ends of the CDR3 on it are uncertain; the CDR3 is the one TCRdb lists. The chain is built from TRBV6-5 and TRBJ2-6; TRBD1 is the table's D call, not checked against the DNA. CDR1 is MNHEY and CDR2 is SVGAGI in the germline V gene. The CDR3 sequence runs 16 residues, both termini included. The CDR3 protein is CASTSAQTQETQYFGP.

This clonotype was recorded at least ten times. A single base separates this from a much larger clone, so it may be a read error. The chain has TRBV11-3 and TRBJ2-1; TRBD2 agrees at 10 bases. The closer fit of TRBJ2-7 to the DNA end suggests the J call may be wrong. Germline CDR1 is SGHNT and CDR2 is YENEEA. CDR3 length equals 14 residues. The CDR3 sequence is CASSLKLAGPEQYF. CDR3 coding DNA: TGTGCCAGCAGCTTAAAACTAGCGGGACCTGAGCAGTACTTC.

A note on this clonotype: At one boundary the junction diverges from the germline segment, which might be a read error. The rearrangement joins TRBV6-1 to TRBJ2-3, with a weak D call TRBD2 (7 bases). This CDR3 comprises 15 residues. CDR1 MNHNS and CDR2 SASEGT come from the germline V gene. The CDR3 nucleotides are TGTGCCAGGGGTGGGGGGGGCCGTGACACAGATACGCAGTATTTC. Its translation: CARGGGGRDTDTQYF.

This clonotype was recorded many times. The V call is TRBV6-5, the J call TRBJ1-1; D may be TRBD1 (5 bases). This CDR3 comprises 15 residues. Looked up from germline, CDR1 is MNHEY and CDR2 is SVGAGI. V lost 6 bases, J lost 3 bases, and 17 bases lay in between. The CDR3 is CASSYRGISYTEAFF. The CDR3 DNA follows: TGTGCCAGCAGCTATCGGGGGATCAGCTACACTGAAGCTTTCTTT.

The rearrangement uses TRBV7-8 and TRBJ1-6; weak D call: TRBD1 (5 bases). The length of the CDR3 is 17 residues. V lost 4 bases and J lost 5, with 18 bases in between. Germline values: CDR1 SGHVS, CDR2 FQNEAQ. The CDR3 loop is CASSSDLGPRDNSPLHF. The CDR3 DNA reads TGTGCCAGCAGCTCGGACTTAGGGCCCAGGGATAATTCACCCCTCCACTTT.

This clonotype was seen more than once but under ten times. A much larger clone is a single base away; this may be a read error. This chain connects TRBV7-2 to TRBJ2-1; 8 bases match TRBD2. The V gene's germline CDR1 is SGHTA and CDR2 FQGNSA. The V and J ends lost 3 bases and 13 bases, in that order; junction bases with no gene match: 20. The CDR3 runs to 17 residues. The CDR3 coding sequence is TGTGCCAGCAGCTTCCGGGATGTACTCAGTGGCGGGGGGACCCAGTTCTTC. Translated: CASSFRDVLSGGGTQFF.

This clonotype is medium-sized within its sample. The gene calls are TRBV11-1 and TRBJ2-5; D may match TRBD1 or TRBD2 (5 bases each). V shed 5 bases and J shed 5 bases, with 18 bases lying between them. This CDR3 has 15 residues. The germline CDR1 and CDR2 sequences are SGHAT and FQDESV (reference sequence). The CDR3 is CASSLSIGTGETQYF. In DNA, the CDR3 is TGTGCCAGCAGCCTATCGATCGGGACGGGTGAGACCCAGTACTTC. Supplemented by reference TRBV11-1 and TRBJ2-5, the full variable domain reads EAEVAQSPRYKITEKSQAVAFWCDPISGHATLYWYRQILGQGPELLVQFQDESVVDDSQLPKDRFSAERLKGVDSTLKIQPAELGDSAMYLCASSLSIGTGETQYFGPGTRLLVL.

Details on this clonotype: An end of the junction does not agree with germline; a read error may underlie this. The rearrangement links TRBV6-1 to TRBJ2-3; TRBD2 aligns across 10 bases. Germline V lookup: CDR1 MNHNS, CDR2 SASEGT. This CDR3 region has 18 residues. The CDR3 loop is CASTAAGTSGRATNTQYF. CDR3 bases: TGTGCCAGCACCGCTGCCGGGACGAGCGGGAGGGCCACAAACACGCAGTATTTC.

Comments on this clonotype: No conserved phenylalanine or tryptophan is present at the end of the CDR3, so a read error is the likely explanation. It is unclear where the CDR3 begins or ends on the DNA, so no DNA is shown, and the CDR3 is as TCRdb lists it. The genes are TRBV6-5 and TRBJ2-5. CDR1 and CDR2 from the germline V gene are MNHEY and SVGAGI. Inclusive of both ends, the CDR3 amounts to 11 amino acids. Here the CDR3 reads CASSYLETRHS.